These 4 T cell receptor beta chains were sequenced from one sample in a study of blood T cell repertoires in COVID-19. Sequencing used immunoSEQ multiplex PCR; TCRdb keeps in-frame clones, though not all of them. The profile shows 200,000 to 250,000 clones, around 84% of them singletons. The sequencing sample was made of peripheral blood. The receptors were sampled from a middle-aged man with acute or convalescent COVID-19.

The table lists this clone with a count of one. The chain uses TRBV11-2 and TRBJ2-7; the D gene is possibly TRBD1 (6 bases). The CDR3 has 15 residues. Germline CDR1 reads SGHAT; CDR2 reads FQNNGV. V dropped 4 bases and J dropped 2 bases, with 15 bases sitting between them. This chain's CDR3 is CASSSGDTPPYEQYF. In DNA form, the CDR3 reads TGTGCCAGCAGCTCCGGGGACACCCCCCCCTACGAGCAGTACTTC. The full variable domain, its missing parts supplied by reference TRBV11-2 and TRBJ2-7, is EAGVAQSPRYKIIEKRQSVAFWCNPISGHATLYWYQQILGQGPKLLIQFQNNGVVDDSQLPKDRFSAERLKGVDSTLKIQPAKLEDSAVYLCASSSGDTPPYEQYFGPGTRLTVT.

DNA of the CDR3: TGTGCCAGCACCGGAAATGGACAGGGGGCTAATCAGCCCCAGCATTTT. Protein sequence: CASTGNGQGANQPQHF. This chain uses TRBV2 with TRBJ1-5; 11 bases align to TRBD1. Germline CDR1 reads SNHLY; CDR2 reads FYNNEI. The CDR3 has 16 amino acids. Losses at the gene ends were 7 bases for V and 4 bases for J; bases not matched to a gene: 9. The full variable domain, its missing parts supplied by reference TRBV2 and TRBJ1-5, is EPEVTQTPSHQVTQMGQEVILRCVPISNHLYFYWYRQILGQKVEFLVSFYNNEISEKSEIFDDQFSVERPDGSNFTLKIRSTKLEDSAMYFCASTGNGQGANQPQHFGDGTRLSIL.

This clone was counted between two and nine times. The rearrangement joins TRBV19 to TRBJ1-4; D uncertain. V lost 7 bases, J lost 4 bases, and 13 bases lay in between. The CDR3 runs 14 residues. The germline V gene has CDR1 LNHDA and CDR2 SQIVND (reference sequence). The CDR3 is CASKVRGDNEKLFF. As DNA, the CDR3 is TGTGCCAGTAAGGTTCGCGGGGATAATGAAAAACTGTTTTTT.

This sequence joins TRBV6-6 and TRBJ1-3; D is unresolved. Between the trimmed V and J ends, which lost 6 bases and 5 bases, there was a span of 14 bases. The germline gives CDR1 MNHNY, CDR2 SVGAGI (reference sequence). This CDR3 has 14 residues. The CDR3 loop reads CASRPDGERNTIYF. The CDR3 DNA sequence: TGTGCCAGCAGACCAGACGGGGAGAGAAACACCATATATTTT.